This TCR beta chain came from a study of T cell responses to AZD1222 COVID-19 vaccine. Turning to the study itself: The analysis combined second doses at about 4 or about 12 weeks.

Worth noting for this clone: What it binds is not known.

Here immunoSEQ multiplex PCR was the method, and the copy in TCRdb shows in-frame clones only, minus some. The table has under 95,000 clones, nearly 90% seen once. The CDR3 contains 12 residues. The V and J ends lost 6 bases and 8 bases respectively, with 10 bases between them. Germline V gene sequence: CDR1 KGHSH, CDR2 LQKENI. General study results and limits: There were vaccine-associated CD4 TCRs across spike, dominant at 160-218 and 743-854. Reportedly, close to half of spike-specific TCRs are directed against unmutated variant regions. Possibly, clonal diversity was underestimated; donors were largely white British and included more females.

Sequenced here: peripheral blood, sampled on day 0 of AZD1222 vaccination. This rearrangement joins TRBV18 to TRBJ1-4, with D unresolved. The TCR sequence derives from an adult in good health. For the CDR3, the DNA is TGTGCCAGCTCCCCCCGGCAGGAAAAACTGTTTTTT. As protein: CASSPRQEKLFF.